Sequencing of this T cell receptor beta chain was carried out in a study of control samples from healthy donors and cancer patients. This clone has only one observation. Sequencing used immunoSEQ multiplex PCR; TCRdb keeps in-frame clones, though not all of them. There are approximately 70,000 clones in the sample; 84% occur only once, and 25% to 35% lies in the top ten. V lost 2 bases and J lost 4, with 9 bases in between. The CDR3 covers 13 residues. CDR1 and CDR2 (germline): GTSNPN, SVGIG (reference sequence). The sample consisted of blood. The chain employs TRBV30 and TRBJ1-5, with D hard to call. The source of this sequence is a middle-aged man in good health. CDR3 DNA sequence: TGTGCCTGGAGTTCCGGGATAAATCAGCCCCAGCATTTT. Its protein product is CAWSSGINQPQHF.